These T cell receptor beta chains were read from a single sample in a study of technical replicates of blood from a few donors. The data were produced by immunoSEQ multiplex PCR, yet TCRdb's version contains in-frame clones alone and is incomplete. The table shows tens of thousands of clones, with approximately 96% occurring only once. Source material: T cells isolated from PBMCs. These receptors were taken from a human donor in good health. Both conserved end residues are part of each CDR3. A D gene is named only where the DNA matches it firmly. Where a row states a size, it is once, few, many or the class of an expanded clone; other rows omit it.

D gene: TRBD1
J gene: TRBJ2-7
V gene: TRBV10-3
clone size: -
CDR3 protein: CAISESHRTGVSYEQYF
CDR3 DNA: TGTGCCATCAGTGAGTCGCATCGGACAGGGGTTTCCTACGAGCAGTACTTC

D gene: -
J gene: TRBJ2-3
V gene: TRBV7-8
clone size: once
CDR3 protein: CASSFGAGDTQYF
CDR3 DNA: TGTGCCAGCAGCTTTGGAGCGGGAGATACGCAGTATTTT

D gene: -
J gene: TRBJ2-7
V gene: TRBV19
clone size: -
CDR3 protein: CASSDPITGPDSIPYEQYF
CDR3 DNA: TGTGCCAGTAGCGACCCAATAACCGGCCCAGACTCAATTCCCTACGAGCAGTACTTC

D gene: -
J gene: TRBJ1-4
V gene: TRBV7-2
clone size: -
CDR3 protein: CASSTGTLPYTNNEKLFF
CDR3 DNA: TGTGCCAGCAGCACGGGGACACTTCCCTATACCAATAATGAAAAACTGTTTTTT

D gene: TRBD2
J gene: TRBJ2-3
V gene: TRBV6-5
clone size: once
CDR3 protein: CASRKLAGVWDTQYF
CDR3 DNA: TGTGCCAGCAGGAAGCTAGCGGGAGTTTGGGATACGCAGTATTTT

D gene: -
J gene: TRBJ1-1
V gene: TRBV7-3
clone size: -
CDR3 protein: CASSPQGSGEAFF
CDR3 DNA: TGTGCCAGCAGCCCGCAGGGAAGTGGTGAAGCTTTCTTT

D gene: TRBD2
J gene: TRBJ2-2
V gene: TRBV4-2
clone size: -
CDR3 protein: CASSQDYPSGRGTGELFF
CDR3 DNA: TGTGCCAGCAGCCAAGATTACCCTAGCGGGAGGGGTACCGGGGAGCTGTTTTTT

D gene: -
J gene: TRBJ2-7
V gene: TRBV2
clone size: -
CDR3 protein: CASSGVGRSAYEQYF
CDR3 DNA: TGTGCCAGCAGTGGAGTAGGGAGAAGCGCCTACGAGCAGTACTTC

D gene: -
J gene: TRBJ1-1
V gene: TRBV7-6
clone size: -
CDR3 protein: CASSFTGTTEAFF
CDR3 DNA: TGTGCCAGCAGCTTCACAGGGACCACTGAAGCTTTCTTT

D gene: -
J gene: TRBJ1-2
V gene: TRBV25-1
clone size: -
CDR3 protein: CASSEFGGYTF
CDR3 DNA: TGTGCCAGCAGTGAATTCGGGGGCTACACCTTC

D gene: -
J gene: TRBJ2-5
V gene: TRBV6-5
clone size: -
CDR3 protein: CASSYSRVIKETQYF
CDR3 DNA: TGTGCCAGCAGTTACTCGAGAGTGATCAAAGAGACCCAGTACTTC

D gene: TRBD2
J gene: TRBJ2-1
V gene: TRBV11-3
clone size: -
CDR3 protein: CASSWGLAGPPYNEQFF
CDR3 DNA: TGTGCCAGCAGCTGGGGACTAGCGGGACCCCCATACAATGAGCAGTTCTTC

D gene: TRBD1
J gene: TRBJ2-7
V gene: TRBV7-9
clone size: -
CDR3 protein: CASSLATGGEQYF
CDR3 DNA: TGTGCCAGCAGCTTAGCGACAGGGGGCGAGCAGTACTTC

D gene: TRBD1
J gene: TRBJ2-1
V gene: TRBV5-1
clone size: -
CDR3 protein: CASSLGDRQFF
CDR3 DNA: TGCGCCAGCAGCTTGGGGGACAGGCAGTTCTTC

D gene: -
J gene: TRBJ1-5
V gene: TRBV10-3
clone size: -
CDR3 protein: CAISETGTSYQPQHF
CDR3 DNA: TGTGCCATCAGTGAAACAGGGACCAGTTATCAGCCCCAGCATTTT

D gene: -
J gene: TRBJ1-1
V gene: TRBV19
clone size: -
CDR3 protein: CASIGYTEAFF
CDR3 DNA: TGTGCCAGTATCGGGTACACTGAAGCTTTCTTT

D gene: -
J gene: TRBJ1-4
V gene: TRBV6-6
clone size: -
CDR3 protein: CASSYRKGVANEKLFF
CDR3 DNA: TGTGCCAGCAGTTACCGAAAGGGAGTCGCTAATGAAAAACTGTTTTTT

D gene: TRBD2
J gene: TRBJ2-3
V gene: TRBV5-6
clone size: -
CDR3 protein: CASSLAGVGTQYF
CDR3 DNA: TGTGCCAGCAGCTTAGCGGGAGTAGGTACGCAGTATTTT

D gene: TRBD2
J gene: TRBJ2-2
V gene: TRBV7-2
clone size: -
CDR3 protein: CASSESSGRYTGELFF
CDR3 DNA: TGTGCCAGCAGTGAAAGTAGCGGGAGGTACACCGGGGAGCTGTTTTTT

D gene: TRBD2
J gene: TRBJ2-1
V gene: TRBV4-3
clone size: -
CDR3 protein: CASSQGLAGAEQFF
CDR3 DNA: TGCGCCAGCAGCCAAGGTCTAGCGGGAGCTGAGCAGTTCTTC

D gene: -
J gene: TRBJ2-1
V gene: TRBV5-1
clone size: -
CDR3 protein: CASSFGTQNEQFF
CDR3 DNA: TGCGCCAGCAGCTTCGGGACTCAAAATGAGCAGTTCTTC

D gene: TRBD1
J gene: TRBJ2-7
V gene: TRBV30
clone size: -
CDR3 protein: CAWSLGDRVYYEQYF
CDR3 DNA: TGTGCCTGGAGTCTAGGGGACAGGGTATACTACGAGCAGTACTTC

D gene: TRBD1
J gene: TRBJ1-4
V gene: TRBV9
clone size: -
CDR3 protein: CASSYADRGQEKLFF
CDR3 DNA: TGTGCCAGCAGCTATGCGGACAGGGGGCAAGAAAAACTGTTTTTT

D gene: -
J gene: TRBJ2-7
V gene: TRBV5-5
clone size: -
CDR3 protein: CASSLVYEQYF
CDR3 DNA: TGTGCCAGCAGCTTGGTATACGAGCAGTACTTC

D gene: -
J gene: TRBJ2-7
V gene: TRBV6-6
clone size: -
CDR3 protein: CASSYSMGAAYEQYF
CDR3 DNA: TGTGCCAGCAGTTACTCGATGGGGGCGGCCTACGAGCAGTACTTC

D gene: -
J gene: TRBJ2-5
V gene: TRBV28
clone size: -
CDR3 protein: CASGQDQETQYF
CDR3 DNA: TGTGCCAGCGGGCAGGACCAAGAGACCCAGTACTTC

D gene: -
J gene: TRBJ2-3
V gene: TRBV19
clone size: -
CDR3 protein: CASEGPRIDTQYF
CDR3 DNA: TGTGCCAGTGAGGGCCCGAGAATAGATACGCAGTATTTT

D gene: -
J gene: TRBJ1-4
V gene: TRBV9
clone size: -
CDR3 protein: CASSGDTRGKLFF
CDR3 DNA: TGTGCCAGCAGCGGGGACACCCGAGGGAAACTGTTTTTT

D gene: TRBD1
J gene: TRBJ2-7
V gene: TRBV27
clone size: -
CDR3 protein: CASSHRQGDYEQYF
CDR3 DNA: TGTGCCAGCAGCCACCGACAGGGCGACTACGAGCAGTACTTC

D gene: TRBD1
J gene: TRBJ2-7
V gene: TRBV7-2
clone size: -
CDR3 protein: CASKYRGDREQYF
CDR3 DNA: TGTGCCAGCAAATACAGGGGGGATCGGGAGCAGTACTTC

D gene: TRBD2
J gene: TRBJ2-1
V gene: TRBV6-1
clone size: -
CDR3 protein: CASSQTGGFYNEQFF
CDR3 DNA: TGTGCCAGCAGTCAAACGGGGGGTTTTTACAATGAGCAGTTCTTC

D gene: TRBD2
J gene: TRBJ2-1
V gene: TRBV2
clone size: -
CDR3 protein: CASSPGTSFFF
CDR3 DNA: TGTGCCAGCAGTCCCGGGACTAGCTTTTTCTTC

D gene: -
J gene: TRBJ1-2
V gene: TRBV4-3
clone size: -
CDR3 protein: CASSQDLSSSWGYTF
CDR3 DNA: TGCGCCAGCAGCCAAGATCTTAGTAGCTCATGGGGCTACACCTTC

D gene: -
J gene: TRBJ1-2
V gene: TRBV4-1
clone size: -
CDR3 protein: CASSQDDTALVRYGYTF
CDR3 DNA: TGCGCCAGCAGCCAAGATGATACGGCGCTAGTAAGATATGGCTACACCTTC

D gene: -
J gene: TRBJ2-3
V gene: TRBV6-1
clone size: -
CDR3 protein: CASVRRTSTDTQYF
CDR3 DNA: TGTGCCAGCGTCCGGAGAACTAGCACAGATACGCAGTATTTT

D gene: TRBD2
J gene: TRBJ2-7
V gene: TRBV9
clone size: -
CDR3 protein: CASSAIAGPYEQYF
CDR3 DNA: TGTGCCAGCAGCGCGATAGCGGGCCCCTACGAGCAGTACTTC

D gene: -
J gene: TRBJ2-5
V gene: TRBV12-2
clone size: -
CDR3 protein: CASRLALFGGLEETQYF
CDR3 DNA: TGTGCAAGTCGCTTAGCGCTCTTCGGCGGGTTAGAAGAGACCCAGTACTTC

D gene: -
J gene: TRBJ1-4
V gene: TRBV5-6
clone size: -
CDR3 protein: CASSLAQDRREKLFF
CDR3 DNA: TGTGCCAGCAGCTTGGCCCAAGACAGAAGGGAAAAACTGTTTTTT

D gene: TRBD2
J gene: TRBJ2-2
V gene: TRBV5-4
clone size: -
CDR3 protein: CASSGLAGGTGELFF
CDR3 DNA: TGTGCCAGCTCAGGACTAGCGGGAGGGACCGGGGAGCTGTTTTTT

D gene: TRBD2
J gene: TRBJ2-1
V gene: TRBV7-9
clone size: -
CDR3 protein: CASSLAQRDYNEQFF
CDR3 DNA: TGTGCCAGCAGCTTAGCCCAGCGGGATTACAATGAGCAGTTCTTC

D gene: -
J gene: TRBJ1-4
V gene: TRBV2
clone size: -
CDR3 protein: CASSRGKLFF
CDR3 DNA: TGTGCCAGCTCAAGGGGAAAACTGTTTTTT

D gene: -
J gene: TRBJ2-1
V gene: TRBV7-3
clone size: -
CDR3 protein: CASSSPSSIGYNEQFF
CDR3 DNA: TGTGCCAGCAGCTCCCCTTCTAGCATAGGCTACAATGAGCAGTTCTTC

D gene: -
J gene: TRBJ1-1
V gene: TRBV7-2
clone size: -
CDR3 protein: CASSFMNTEAFF
CDR3 DNA: TGTGCCAGCAGCTTCATGAACACTGAAGCTTTCTTT

D gene: -
J gene: TRBJ1-1
V gene: TRBV27
clone size: -
CDR3 protein: CASRPGANTEAFF
CDR3 DNA: TGTGCCAGCAGGCCAGGGGCCAACACTGAAGCTTTCTTT

D gene: TRBD1
J gene: TRBJ2-7
V gene: TRBV6-5
clone size: once
CDR3 protein: CASSYSTGESYEQYF
CDR3 DNA: TGTGCCAGCAGTTACTCGACAGGGGAGAGCTACGAGCAGTACTTC

D gene: TRBD1
J gene: TRBJ1-5
V gene: TRBV30
clone size: -
CDR3 protein: CAWKTGTGGFQPQHF
CDR3 DNA: TGTGCCTGGAAAACCGGGACAGGGGGGTTTCAGCCCCAGCATTTT

D gene: -
J gene: TRBJ2-7
V gene: TRBV14
clone size: -
CDR3 protein: CASSQEEDSYEQYF
CDR3 DNA: TGTGCCAGCAGCCAAGAGGAGGATTCCTACGAGCAGTACTTC

D gene: -
J gene: TRBJ2-5
V gene: TRBV27
clone size: -
CDR3 protein: CASSHRVNQETQYF
CDR3 DNA: TGTGCCAGCAGCCACCGGGTAAACCAAGAGACCCAGTACTTC

D gene: TRBD1
J gene: TRBJ1-2
V gene: TRBV9
clone size: -
CDR3 protein: CASSVAPGGDGYTF
CDR3 DNA: TGTGCCAGCAGCGTAGCTCCAGGGGGCGACGGCTACACCTTC

D gene: -
J gene: TRBJ2-5
V gene: TRBV29-1
clone size: -
CDR3 protein: CSVEGIGAKETQYF
CDR3 DNA: TGCAGCGTTGAAGGGATTGGGGCCAAAGAGACCCAGTACTTC

D gene: -
J gene: TRBJ2-2
V gene: TRBV7-9
clone size: -
CDR3 protein: CASSPSQLVANTGELFF
CDR3 DNA: TGTGCCAGCAGCCCGAGTCAACTAGTGGCGAACACCGGGGAGCTGTTTTTT

D gene: TRBD2
J gene: TRBJ2-3
V gene: TRBV7-3
clone size: -
CDR3 protein: CASSFQRGFMTDTQYF
CDR3 DNA: TGTGCCAGCAGCTTCCAGCGGGGGTTCATGACAGATACGCAGTATTTT

D gene: TRBD2
J gene: TRBJ2-3
V gene: TRBV5-1
clone size: -
CDR3 protein: CASSRTSGVPTDTQYF
CDR3 DNA: TGCGCCAGCAGCAGGACTAGCGGGGTTCCCACAGATACGCAGTATTTT